Listed below are T cell receptor beta chains from one sample, sequenced in a study of T cells after yellow fever vaccination. MiXCR, applied by TCRdb to the 5' RACE reads, yields one record per CDR3 protein. The sample comprises around 550,000 distinct CDR3 sequences, 15% to 20% of which are singletons, and 13% to 15% rests with the top ten. The starting material was PBMCs, obtained 15 days after the yellow fever booster vaccination. All receptors come from a man between 25 and 39 years old who received the YFV17D yellow fever vaccine. CDR3s include the opening cysteine and the closing phenylalanine or tryptophan. Fields, in order: J gene, D gene, V gene, clone size, CDR3 DNA, CDR3 protein. The D gene is left open where the match is weak. Clone size is not always given. Where it is, it says once, few, many or a class for expanded clones.

J gene: TRBJ2-5; D gene: TRBD2; V gene: TRBV29-1; clone size: -; CDR3 DNA: TGCAGCGTTGGGCGGACTAGCGGGAGGGACCAGTACTTC; CDR3 protein: CSVGRTSGRDQYF
J gene: TRBJ2-7; D gene: TRBD2; V gene: TRBV3-1; clone size: -; CDR3 DNA: TGTGCCAGCAGCCACCTTCTAGCGGTAAACCCCTACGAGCAGTACTTC; CDR3 protein: CASSHLLAVNPYEQYF
J gene: TRBJ2-5; D gene: -; V gene: TRBV10-3; clone size: -; CDR3 DNA: TGTGCCATCAGTGTGAACTATCAAGAGACCCAGTACTTC; CDR3 protein: CAISVNYQETQYF
J gene: TRBJ2-1; D gene: -; V gene: TRBV14; clone size: few; CDR3 DNA: TGTGCCAGCAGCCAAGAAGAGGTCAGGGACTACAATGAGCAGTTCTTC; CDR3 protein: CASSQEEVRDYNEQFF
J gene: TRBJ1-4; D gene: -; V gene: TRBV29-1; clone size: -; CDR3 DNA: TGCAGCGTTTCACCCCCTGGGGAGCAAAAACTGTTTTTT; CDR3 protein: CSVSPPGEQKLFF
J gene: TRBJ2-7; D gene: -; V gene: TRBV20-1; clone size: few; CDR3 DNA: TGCAGTGCCAAGAGTGGGAGATTGCTCGAGCAGTACTTC; CDR3 protein: CSAKSGRLLEQYF
J gene: TRBJ1-4; D gene: TRBD1; V gene: TRBV5-1; clone size: -; CDR3 DNA: TGCGCCAGCAGCACGGGACAGATGACTAATGAAAAACTGTTTTTT; CDR3 protein: CASSTGQMTNEKLFF
J gene: TRBJ2-1; D gene: TRBD2; V gene: TRBV5-1; clone size: few; CDR3 DNA: TGCGCCAGCAGCTCTTCTAGCGGGGGAATATTCTCCTACAATGAGCAGTTCTTC; CDR3 protein: CASSSSSGGIFSYNEQFF
J gene: TRBJ2-3; D gene: -; V gene: TRBV20-1; clone size: few; CDR3 DNA: TGCAGTGCTTACCGGGATGCGAGGGCAGATACGCAGTATTTT; CDR3 protein: CSAYRDARADTQYF
J gene: TRBJ2-1; D gene: -; V gene: TRBV20-1; clone size: few; CDR3 DNA: TGCAGTGCTAGAGATCTCAGGGACAGGAGCGGGAACTACAATGAGCAGTTCTTC; CDR3 protein: CSARDLRDRSGNYNEQFF